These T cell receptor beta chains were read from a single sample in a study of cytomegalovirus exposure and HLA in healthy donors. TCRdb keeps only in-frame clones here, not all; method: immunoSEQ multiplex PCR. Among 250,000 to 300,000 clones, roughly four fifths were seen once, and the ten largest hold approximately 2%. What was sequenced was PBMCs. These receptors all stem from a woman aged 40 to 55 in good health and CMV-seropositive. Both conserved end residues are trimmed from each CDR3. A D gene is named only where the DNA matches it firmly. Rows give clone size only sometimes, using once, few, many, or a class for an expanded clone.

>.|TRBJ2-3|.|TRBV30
AWRQPGGLTDTQY
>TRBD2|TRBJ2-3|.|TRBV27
ASTWSGREDTQY
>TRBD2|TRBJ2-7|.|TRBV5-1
ASSSSSGRFAEQY
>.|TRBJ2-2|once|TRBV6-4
ASSEIFGGNTGELF
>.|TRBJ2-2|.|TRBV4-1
ASSQGAQGLNTGELF
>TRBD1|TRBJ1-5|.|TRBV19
ASSGGQGIISNQPQH
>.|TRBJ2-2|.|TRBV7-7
ASSSENTGELF
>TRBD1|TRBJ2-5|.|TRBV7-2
ASNSRDSLQETQY
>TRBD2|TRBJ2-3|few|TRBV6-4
ASSGTSGTDTQY
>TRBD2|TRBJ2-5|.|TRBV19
ASRSAGAETQY
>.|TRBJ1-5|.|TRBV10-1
ACGSNQPQH
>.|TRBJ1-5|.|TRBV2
ASSESAFLGGQPQH
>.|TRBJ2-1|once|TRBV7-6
ASSQTLRLPNHNEQF
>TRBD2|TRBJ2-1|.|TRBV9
ASSVTGTNNEQF
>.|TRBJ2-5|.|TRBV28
ASSLGIYRGETQY
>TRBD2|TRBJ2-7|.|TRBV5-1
ASSRDREREGPLSYEQY
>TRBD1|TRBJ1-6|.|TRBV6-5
ASSTGQGGSPLH
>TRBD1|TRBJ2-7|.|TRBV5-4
ASSAAGTVAYEQY
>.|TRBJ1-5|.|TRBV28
ASSYVGAGVNQPQH
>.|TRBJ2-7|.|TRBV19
ASSIGLGYEQY
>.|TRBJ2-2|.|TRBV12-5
ASGLVPGTRELF
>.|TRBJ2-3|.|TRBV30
AWITGYSPTDTQY
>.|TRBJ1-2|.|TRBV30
AWSADNFYT
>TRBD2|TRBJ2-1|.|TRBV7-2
ASKSMGLAGVEQF
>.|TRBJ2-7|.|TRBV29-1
SVVQAAYEQY
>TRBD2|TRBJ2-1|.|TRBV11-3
ASSSGLAGEGEQF
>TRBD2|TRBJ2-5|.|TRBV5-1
ASSPRFTGGVEETQY
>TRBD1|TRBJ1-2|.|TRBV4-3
ASSQVGTAYGYT
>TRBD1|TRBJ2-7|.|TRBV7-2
ASTPGQGVGEQY
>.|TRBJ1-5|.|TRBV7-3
ASSSPPPGTKPPQH
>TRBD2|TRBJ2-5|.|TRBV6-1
ASSLAGSQETQY
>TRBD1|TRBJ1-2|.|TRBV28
ATGGYGYT
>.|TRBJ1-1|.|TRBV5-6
ASSLDRNTEAF
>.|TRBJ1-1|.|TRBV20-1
SARERDRAF
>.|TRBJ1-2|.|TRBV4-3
ASSRGGYGYT
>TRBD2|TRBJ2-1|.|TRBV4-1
ASSQEGTSDYNEQF
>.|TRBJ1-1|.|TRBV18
ASSQGENTEAF